This T cell receptor (beta chain) was captured by sequencing in a study of early T cells in non-severe SARS-CoV-2 infection. Study-wide context: With bulk RNA from unsorted whole blood as input, sequencing yielded unpaired chains.

The CDR3 runs 12 residues. V lost 4 bases to trimming and J lost 9 bases, with 11 bases between them. Germline V gene data show CDR1 as SGHKS and CDR2 as YYEKEE (reference sequence). This clonotype has a handful of counts. The antigen is undetermined. Findings and limits, study-wide: Sequences matched to VDJdb favored anti-spike CD8 responses, while private and CD4 specificities were missed.

MiXCR, run by TCRdb on the 5' RACE reads, gives a single entry per CDR3 protein. The table lists fewer than 85,000 distinct CDR3 sequences, roughly 16% of them singletons. The sequence derives from an adult who was a healthcare worker with PCR-confirmed SARS-CoV-2 infection or an uninfected control (not recorded which). V gene TRBV5-5 combines with J gene TRBJ2-4, with D tentatively TRBD1 (5 bases). Sample: whole blood. The CDR3 nucleotides read TGTGCCAGCAGCGAGGACACGACCATTCAGTACTTC. It specifies CASSEDTTIQYF.